Below, 25 T cell receptor beta chains from the same sample are listed, as sequenced in a study of T cells after yellow fever vaccination. TCRdb itself ran the 5' RACE reads through MiXCR, one entry per CDR3 protein. The sample has around 330,000 distinct CDR3 sequences; 3.6% are singletons. The sequenced sample was PBMCs, obtained on the day of the yellow fever booster vaccination. These receptors were obtained from a man aged 18-30 years who received the YFV17D yellow fever vaccine.

In this sample, this clonotype turned up many times. The chain links TRBV5-1 to TRBJ2-5, with unresolved D. This CDR3 comprises 12 residues. With 7 bases removed from V and 3 bases from J, the gap between germline ends came to 10 bases. In germline, CDR1 is SGHRS, CDR2 YFSETQ. The CDR3 bases are TGCGCCAGCCCCTATATTGAAGAGACCCAGTACTTC. Encoded protein: CASPYIEETQYF.

The rearrangement uses TRBV12-3 or TRBV12-4 and TRBJ2-7; a possible D gene is TRBD1 (6 bases). Trimming took off 10 bases at V and 6 bases at J, with 19 bases between the two ends. This CDR3 is 13 amino acids long. CDR3 protein: CATTKGGWGEQYF. The DNA of the CDR3 is TGTGCCACCACTAAAGGGGGTTGGGGCGAGCAGTACTTC.

This clonotype has a count of ten or more. The chain employs TRBV4-2 and TRBJ2-7; 8 bases align to TRBD2. V gave up 8 bases and J gave up 3 bases; unmatched junction bases: 6. The germline V gene has CDR1 LGHNA and CDR2 YNFKEQ. The CDR3 extends over 13 amino acids. The CDR3 loop reads CASGAGDVYEQYF. The CDR3, as DNA: TGTGCCAGCGGAGCGGGGGATGTCTACGAGCAGTACTTC.

This clonotype showed up many times. The rearrangement joins TRBV18 to TRBJ1-5; 10 bases line up with TRBD1. The CDR3 totals 16 residues. Germline CDR1 reads KGHSH; CDR2 reads LQKENI. The V gene end was trimmed by 6 bases and the J gene end by 2 bases; junction bases not matched to a gene: 7. The CDR3 DNA sequence: TGTGCCAGCTCCCCCGAGACAGGGGGCGGCAATCAGCCCCAGCATTTT. Encoded protein: CASSPETGGGNQPQHF.

This clonotype has only a few counts. The V gene is TRBV14, the J gene TRBJ2-7, with D maybe TRBD2 (5 bases). Germline V gives CDR1 SGHDN, CDR2 FVKESK. This CDR3 is built from 14 residues. V shed 0 bases and J shed 4 bases, with 10 bases lying between them. In DNA form, the CDR3 reads TGTGCCAGCAGCCAAGATTGGGGAGATTACGAGCAGTACGTC. Translating it yields CASSQDWGDYEQYV.

This clonotype was counted between two and nine times. The chain recombines TRBV11-1 with TRBJ2-1; TRBD2 matches 11 bases. From germline, CDR1 is SGHAT and CDR2 FQDESV (reference sequence). After removal of 2 bases from V and 2 bases from J, the junction contained 2 bases not matched to a gene. CDR3 length: 16 residues. The CDR3 loop is CASSLTLAGAYNEQFF. As DNA, the CDR3 is TGTGCCAGCAGCTTAACACTAGCGGGGGCCTACAATGAGCAGTTCTTC. The whole variable domain, filled in from reference TRBV11-1 and TRBJ2-1, reads EAEVAQSPRYKITEKSQAVAFWCDPISGHATLYWYRQILGQGPELLVQFQDESVVDDSQLPKDRFSAERLKGVDSTLKIQPAELGDSAMYLCASSLTLAGAYNEQFFGPGTRLTVL.

At least ten counts were recorded for this clonotype. J is TRBJ1-1 and V is TRBV5-6, with a possible D match to TRBD1 (6 bases). V was clipped by 4 bases and J by 1 base, with 23 bases between them. The CDR3 is 18 amino acids. Germline V gene lookup returns CDR1 SGHDT and CDR2 YYEEEE. CDR3 sequence reads: CASSLLGGGWGENTEAFF. The DNA of the CDR3 is TGTGCCAGCAGCCTGCTTGGGGGGGGCTGGGGTGAGAACACTGAAGCTTTCTTT.

There are a few counts of this clonotype. V is TRBV6-5 and J is TRBJ2-2; D is uncertain. Germline V gene lookup returns CDR1 MNHEY and CDR2 SVGAGI. V gave up 6 bases and J gave up 3 bases, with 14 bases separating them. CDR3 length: 15 amino acids. This chain's CDR3 is CASRADPGDTGELFF. The CDR3 coding sequence is TGTGCCAGCAGGGCGGACCCAGGTGACACCGGGGAGCTGTTTTTT.

The V and J genes are TRBV29-1 and TRBJ2-1, with D uncertain. The V end lost 6 bases, the J end lost 4 bases, and 7 bases lay between the germline ends. There are 11 residues in the CDR3. Germline-derived CDR1 and CDR2 are SQVTM and ANQGSEA. Written as DNA, the CDR3 is TGCAGCGTGGTGGGTTACAATGAGCAGTTCTTC. Translation gives CSVVGYNEQFF.

Ten or more counts support this clonotype. The chain's CDR3 is CASRQTAGRSDSGELFF. For the CDR3, the DNA is TGCGCCAGCAGGCAGACCGCGGGGCGGTCGGATTCCGGGGAGCTGTTTTTT. The chain couples TRBV5-1 to TRBJ2-2; tentative D call: TRBD2 (6 bases). Trimming removed 5 bases from V and 6 bases from J, with 23 bases in between. Germline V gene sequence: CDR1 SGHRS, CDR2 YFSETQ. This CDR3 has 17 amino acids. Based on the CDR3 plus reference TRBV5-1 and TRBJ2-2, the full variable domain is KAGVTQTPRYLIKTRGQQVTLSCSPISGHRSVSWYQQTPGQGLQFLFEYFSETQRNKGNFPGRFSGRQFSNSRSEMNVSTLELGDSALYLCASRQTAGRSDSGELFFGEGSRLTVL.

The CDR3 loop is CASSLGSPGYTF. DNA of the CDR3: TGTGCCAGCAGCTTAGGCAGTCCTGGCTACACCTTC. The chain joins TRBV7-9 to TRBJ1-2; no clear D. The CDR3 totals 12 residues. Trimming pared 1 base from V and 7 bases from J, leaving 7 bases between. The germline gives CDR1 SEHNR, CDR2 FQNEAQ (reference sequence).

Ten or more counts support this clonotype. The J gene is TRBJ1-1, the V gene TRBV9, with D uncertain. The V gene lost 0 bases and the J gene lost 0 bases, with 9 bases spanning the gap. The germline V gene has CDR1 SGDLS and CDR2 YYNGEE. This CDR3 is built from 15 residues. Written as DNA, the CDR3 is TGTGCCAGCAGCGTAGCTGCAGGAATGAACACTGAAGCTTTCTTT. It specifies CASSVAAGMNTEAFF.

In its sample, this clonotype was seen many times. The CDR3 spells CASSLVEGDQPQHF. In nucleotides, the CDR3 is TGTGCCAGCAGCTTAGTTGAGGGGGATCAGCCCCAGCATTTT. The V and J genes are TRBV7-2 and TRBJ1-5; possible D gene TRBD1, 6 bases. With 1 base removed from V and 5 bases from J, the gap between germline ends came to 9 bases. The CDR3 totals 14 residues. Per the germline V gene, CDR1 is SGHTA and CDR2 is FQGNSA.

The rearrangement uses TRBV20-1 and TRBJ1-1; D gene ambiguous. The germline V gene encodes CDR1 DFQATT and CDR2 SNEGSKA (reference sequence). The CDR3 spans 12 residues. CDR3 in DNA: TGCAGGGTGGGCGGATCCTACACTGAAGCTTTCTTT. Protein: CRVGGSYTEAFF.

This clonotype has only a few counts. The V and J genes are TRBV7-2 and TRBJ2-1, with TRBD2 as a possible D gene (6 bases). CDR3 size: 14 residues. Germline-derived CDR1 and CDR2 are SGHTA and FQGNSA. Trimming stripped 4 bases from V and 5 bases from J, with 12 bases between. The CDR3 bases are TGTGCCAGCAGCTCGCGGAGGGCTAACAATGAGCAGTTCTTC. Translating gives CASSSRRANNEQFF.

Many counts were recorded for this clonotype. V gene TRBV4-2 combines with J gene TRBJ2-1; D perhaps matches TRBD2 (7 bases). This CDR3 has 15 residues. Germline V CDR1 and CDR2: LGHNA, YNFKEQ. V was shortened by 3 bases and J by 5 bases, with 14 bases between the two germline ends. CDR3 residues: CASSQIGGRDNEQFF. The CDR3 nucleotides are TGTGCCAGCAGCCAGATCGGGGGGCGGGACAATGAGCAGTTCTTC.

This clonotype was detected many times. The rearrangement uses TRBV24-1 and TRBJ2-3, with D unclear. This CDR3 contains 12 residues. V was trimmed by 5 bases and J by 0 bases, leaving 2 bases between them. Germline values: CDR1 KGHDR, CDR2 SFDVKD. Here the CDR3 reads CATSGSTDTQYF. The CDR3 bases are TGTGCCACCAGTGGGAGCACAGATACGCAGTATTTT.

This clonotype was seen at least ten times. The V gene is TRBV9, the J gene TRBJ2-5; maybe TRBD2 (5 bases). Trimming stripped 2 bases from V and 3 bases from J, with 8 bases between. The CDR3 spans 13 residues. Germline V gene lookup returns CDR1 SGDLS and CDR2 YYNGEE. In DNA form, the CDR3 reads TGTGCCAGCAGCGTCGGGGTGGAAGAGACCCAGTACTTC. Protein sequence: CASSVGVEETQYF.

There are a few counts of this clonotype. The chain is built from TRBV25-1 and TRBJ2-5; D may correspond to TRBD1 or TRBD2 (6 bases each). The CDR3 has 15 residues. Trimming took off 11 bases at V and 4 bases at J, with 23 bases between the two ends. Germline values: CDR1 MGHDK, CDR2 SYGVNS. CDR3 in DNA: TGTGCCTCGGGGGAAGAAACAGGGTTGGGAGAGACCCAGTACTTC. Protein sequence: CASGEETGLGETQYF.

This clonotype was found many times. This sequence joins TRBV6-6 and TRBJ1-1; no reliable D call. This CDR3 region has 12 residues. The germline CDR1 and CDR2 sequences are MNHNY and SVGAGI (reference sequence). The V end was cut by 2 bases, the J end by 7 bases, with 8 bases between. The CDR3 sequence: CASSYRRIEAFF. CDR3 bases: TGTGCCAGCAGTTACAGGCGGATTGAAGCTTTCTTT.

This clonotype was picked up a small number of times. V gene TRBV5-1 combines with J gene TRBJ1-4, with a possible D match to TRBD1 (5 bases). Per germline, CDR1 SGHRS and CDR2 YFSETQ. Trimming removed 0 bases from V and 7 bases from J, with 13 bases in between. The CDR3 runs to 15 residues. The CDR3 sequence is CASSLEGGGTEKLFF. CDR3 DNA: TGCGCCAGCAGCTTGGAAGGTGGAGGGACTGAAAAACTGTTTTTT.

This clonotype was detected ten times or more. This sequence joins TRBV20-1 and TRBJ2-5; D might be TRBD2 (5 bases). Trimming removed 2 bases at V and 5 bases at J, with 9 bases between. Germline lookup yields CDR1 DFQATT and CDR2 SNEGSKA (reference sequence). The CDR3 extends over 12 amino acids. CDR3 amino acids: CSARSGSETQYF. The CDR3 DNA reads as TGCAGTGCTAGATCGGGATCGGAGACCCAGTACTTC.

This chain links TRBV6-6 with TRBJ1-2; TRBD1 matches 10 bases. This CDR3 has 16 amino acids. CDR1 and CDR2 (germline): MNHNY, SVGAGI (reference sequence). V shed 2 bases, J shed 8 bases, and the junction held 11 bases outside the gene matches. The CDR3 protein is CASSYGDRGQSKGYTF. CDR3 DNA: TGTGCCAGCAGTTACGGAGACAGGGGGCAGAGTAAGGGCTACACCTTC.

This clonotype has just a few counts. This chain joins TRBV20-1 and TRBJ2-7, with 7 bases that match TRBD1. Per the germline V gene, CDR1 is DFQATT and CDR2 is SNEGSKA (reference sequence). The V and J ends lost 4 bases and 4 bases, in that order; junction bases with no gene match: 7. This CDR3 contains 13 residues. CDR3 loop: CSAKRDSLYEQYF. CDR3 DNA sequence: TGCAGTGCTAAAAGGGACAGCCTTTACGAGCAGTACTTC.

This clonotype was seen only a few times. V is TRBV6-1 and J is TRBJ2-7; no firm D call. This CDR3 is 14 amino acids long. The V end lost 4 bases, the J end lost 5 bases, and 15 bases lay between the germline ends. Germline CDR1 is MNHNS and CDR2 is SASEGT. This CDR3 reads CASSGLGSQDEQYV. The CDR3 DNA is TGTGCCAGCAGTGGCCTCGGGTCTCAAGACGAGCAGTACGTC.